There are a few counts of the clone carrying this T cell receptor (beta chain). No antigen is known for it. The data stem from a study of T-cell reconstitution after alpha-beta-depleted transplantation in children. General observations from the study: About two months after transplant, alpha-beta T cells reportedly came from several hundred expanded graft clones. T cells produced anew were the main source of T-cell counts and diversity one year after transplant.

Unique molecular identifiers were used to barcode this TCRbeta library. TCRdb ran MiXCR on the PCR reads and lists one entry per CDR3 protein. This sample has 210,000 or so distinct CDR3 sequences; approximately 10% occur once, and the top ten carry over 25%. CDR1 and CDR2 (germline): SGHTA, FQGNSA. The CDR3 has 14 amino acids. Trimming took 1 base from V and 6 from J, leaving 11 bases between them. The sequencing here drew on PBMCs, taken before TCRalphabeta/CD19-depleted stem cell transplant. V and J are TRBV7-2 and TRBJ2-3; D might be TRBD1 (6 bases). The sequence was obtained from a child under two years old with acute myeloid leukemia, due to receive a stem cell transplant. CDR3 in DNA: TGTGCCAGCAGCTTAGGTGGGGGCCCGGATACGCAGTATTTT. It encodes CASSLGGGPDTQYF.